Below are 20 T cell receptor beta chains sequenced from a single sample in a study of cytomegalovirus exposure and HLA in healthy donors. The PCR was carried out with 60 Vbeta primers and 13 Jbeta primers. TCRdb's table, derived via immunoSEQ multiplex PCR, lists solely in-frame clones and lacks some. Among about 130,000 clones listed, around 79% were seen once. The sequenced sample consisted of PBMCs. These receptors were obtained from a woman in her 40s in good health and CMV-seropositive.

V gene TRBV19 combines with J gene TRBJ2-5, with 12 bases aligning to TRBD2. The J call may be mistaken, given a closer DNA end match to TRBJ2-7. The germline gives CDR1 LNHDA, CDR2 SQIVND (reference sequence). The CDR3 has 15 amino acids. The CDR3 DNA follows: TGTGCCAGTAGGCCCCGACTAGCGGGAGTCTACGAGCAGTACTTC. Protein: CASRPRLAGVYEQYF.

V is TRBV25-1 and J is TRBJ1-1, with D perhaps TRBD1 (5 bases). V was shortened by 4 bases and J by 0 bases, with 15 bases between the two germline ends. Germline V gene lookup returns CDR1 MGHDK and CDR2 SYGVNS. The CDR3 totals 16 residues. The CDR3 here is CASSAPFQGLNTEAFF. CDR3 in DNA: TGTGCCAGCAGTGCGCCCTTTCAGGGATTGAACACTGAAGCTTTCTTT.

The CDR3 is CASSYSRLTDTQYF. The CDR3 region has the DNA TGTGCCAGCAGTTACAGCAGGCTCACAGATACGCAGTATTTT. The rearrangement uses TRBV6-5 and TRBJ2-3; D unclear. In germline, CDR1 is MNHEY, CDR2 SVGAGI. The CDR3 totals 14 residues. Trimming pared 2 bases from V and 2 bases from J, leaving 8 bases between.

The V gene is TRBV7-6, the J gene TRBJ2-1; 7 bases are a match to TRBD2. Germline V gene sequence: CDR1 SGHVS, CDR2 FNYEAQ. The CDR3 totals 15 residues. With 5 bases clipped from V and 10 bases from J, the junction kept 14 bases outside the gene matches. CDR3 DNA sequence: TGTGCCAGCAGCCCAGTGTCGGGGGGACCCGGCGAGCAGTTCTTC. Its translation is CASSPVSGGPGEQFF.

This clone was counted once. This sequence joins TRBV6-4 and TRBJ2-1; 8 positions match TRBD2. Losses at the gene ends were 0 bases for V and 12 bases for J; bases not matched to a gene: 4. Germline values: CDR1 MRHNA, CDR2 SNTAGT. This CDR3 has 13 amino acids. The CDR3 nucleotides read TGTGCCAGCAGTGACTCGGCGGGGGGATGGCAGTTCTTC. It codes for CASSDSAGGWQFF.

This clone was recorded once. This chain links TRBV4-3 with TRBJ1-2, with D tentatively TRBD1 (6 bases). Germline CDR1 is LGHNA and CDR2 is YSLEER. Trimming removed 0 bases from V and 7 bases from J, with 21 bases in between. The CDR3 sequence is 17 residues long. CDR3 protein: CASSQDRRTGFLCGYTF. The DNA of the CDR3 is TGCGCCAGCAGCCAAGATCGGCGAACAGGGTTCCTATGTGGCTACACCTTC.

The J gene is TRBJ1-5, the V gene TRBV7-8; unclear D gene. The CDR3 spans 15 residues. Germline V gene data show CDR1 as SGHVS and CDR2 as FQNEAQ. The V and J ends lost 0 bases and 7 bases respectively, with 13 bases between them. CDR3 DNA sequence: TGTGCCAGCAGCTTAGCTCTCGAGGGAGGCCAGCCCCAGCATTTT. Amino acids: CASSLALEGGQPQHF.

The chain carries TRBV6-1 and TRBJ2-3, with TRBD2 matching over 10 bases. Germline values: CDR1 MNHNS, CDR2 SASEGT. The CDR3 runs to 16 residues. Trimming at V came to 4 bases and at J to 0 bases, leaving 4 bases not matched to a gene. Here the CDR3 DNA reads TGTGCCAGCAGTGCACAGCGGGGGGGTAGCACAGATACGCAGTATTTT. It specifies CASSAQRGGSTDTQYF.

The rearrangement links TRBV7-2 to TRBJ1-2; D perhaps matches TRBD1 (6 bases). V was cut by 4 bases and J by 6 bases, with 21 bases left in between. Germline CDR1 is SGHTA and CDR2 is FQGNSA. There are 16 residues in the CDR3. The DNA for the CDR3 is TGTGCCAGCAGCTCGGGGACAACAACCCCCGAGGATGGCTACACCTTC. The encoded protein is CASSSGTTTPEDGYTF.

The J gene is TRBJ2-5, the V gene TRBV6-5, with a weak D call TRBD1 (6 bases). The length of the CDR3 is 14 residues. The germline V and J ends were trimmed by 4 bases and 7 bases, with 16 bases remaining between them. The germline V gene encodes CDR1 MNHEY and CDR2 SVGAGI. CDR3 loop: CASSSDSRHGTQYF. The CDR3 coding sequence is TGTGCCAGCAGTTCGGACAGCCGACACGGGACCCAGTACTTC.

Only a few counts were recorded for this clone. The gene calls are TRBV4-3 and TRBJ1-4; 7 bases are a match to TRBD1. V shed 10 bases, J shed 2 bases, and the junction held 10 bases outside the gene matches. Germline CDR1 is LGHNA and CDR2 is YSLEER. The CDR3 has 15 amino acids. CDR3 nucleotides: TGCGCCACCTCTAGGACAGGAGCGACTAATGAAAAACTGTTTTTT. As protein: CATSRTGATNEKLFF.

In this sample, this clone turned up once. The V call is TRBV2, the J call TRBJ1-5; TRBD1 matches 7 bases. The J segment lost 0 bases and the V segment lost 7 bases, leaving 6 bases of the junction unmatched. Germline CDR1 is SNHLY and CDR2 is FYNNEI. The CDR3 runs to 15 residues. This CDR3 reads CASTDRVVSNQPQHF. In DNA, the CDR3 is TGTGCCAGCACCGACAGGGTTGTTAGCAATCAGCCCCAGCATTTT.

DNA for the CDR3: TGTGCCAGCAGTTCCCAGAGGATGAGTACAAACACCATATATTTT. As protein: CASSSQRMSTNTIYF. The chain combines TRBV28 with TRBJ1-3; D is unclear. This CDR3 comprises 15 residues. CDR1 is MDHEN, CDR2 SYDVKM, per germline. Trimming took off 4 bases at V and 6 bases at J, with 16 bases between the two ends.

This clone has a handful of counts. V gene TRBV7-9 combines with J gene TRBJ1-4, with TRBD1 as a possible D gene (6 bases). This CDR3 contains 14 residues. Germline V gene sequence: CDR1 SEHNR, CDR2 FQNEAQ (reference sequence). V was cut by 6 bases and J by 3 bases, with 11 bases left in between. The CDR3 region is CASREQGANEKLFF. Written as DNA, the CDR3 is TGTGCCAGCAGGGAACAGGGTGCTAATGAAAAACTGTTTTTT. The full variable domain, rest sourced from reference TRBV7-9 and TRBJ1-4, is DTGVSQNPRHKITKRGQNVTFRCDPISEHNRLYWYRQTLGQGPEFLTYFQNEAQLEKSRLLSDRFSAERPKGSFSTLEIQRTEQGDSAMYLCASREQGANEKLFFGSGTQLSVL.

V is TRBV7-8 and J is TRBJ2-5; possibly TRBD2 for D (5 bases). Germline-derived CDR1 and CDR2 are SGHVS and FQNEAQ. CDR3 size: 18 residues. Trimming stripped 1 base from V and 6 bases from J, with 24 bases between. CDR3: CASSLVESGIPLAQTQYF. In DNA, the CDR3 is TGTGCCAGCAGCTTAGTAGAGTCCGGGATACCCCTCGCCCAGACCCAGTACTTC.

CDR3: CASSPYGTSGISSTDTQYF. In DNA form, the CDR3 reads TGTGCCAGCTCACCATACGGGACTAGCGGAATTTCTAGCACAGATACGCAGTATTTT. This chain uses TRBV18 with TRBJ2-3; 11 bases are shared with TRBD2. Per the germline V gene, CDR1 is KGHSH and CDR2 is LQKENI. V trimming: 2 bases; J trimming: 0 bases; junction bases outside the gene matches: 10. CDR3 length equals 19 residues.

The rearrangement uses TRBV18 and TRBJ1-1; D is ambiguous. The length of the CDR3 is 17 residues. Germline values: CDR1 KGHSH, CDR2 LQKENI. V dropped 1 base and J dropped 2 bases, with 17 bases sitting between them. In nucleotides, the CDR3 is TGTGCCAGCTCACCACAGGGCGGACTCATCCATAACACTGAAGCTTTCTTT. Its translation: CASSPQGGLIHNTEAFF.

The chain is built from TRBV4-1 and TRBJ1-5; no definite D call. The germline V gene encodes CDR1 MGHRA and CDR2 YSYEKL. The CDR3 runs to 13 residues. Trimming left V 6 bases short and J 0 bases short, with 6 bases between. The CDR3 spells CASSLNSNQPQHF. The CDR3 DNA sequence: TGCGCCAGCAGTCTAAATAGCAATCAGCCCCAGCATTTT.

The rearrangement links TRBV18 to TRBJ1-5, with D perhaps TRBD1 (6 bases). Deletions cut 1 base from V and 7 bases from J, with 11 bases between. Germline CDR1 reads KGHSH; CDR2 reads LQKENI. The CDR3 is 14 residues long. This chain's CDR3 is CASSPQQGSQPQHF. CDR3 sequence (DNA): TGTGCCAGCTCACCACAACAGGGATCCCAGCCCCAGCATTTT.

The chain carries TRBV29-1 and TRBJ1-1; unclear D gene. Germline CDR1 and CDR2: SQVTM and ANQGSEA. The CDR3 contains 12 residues. With 1 base removed from V and 4 bases from J, the gap between germline ends came to 7 bases. This chain's CDR3 is CSVEGETTEAFF. In nucleotides, the CDR3 is TGCAGCGTTGAAGGAGAAACCACTGAAGCTTTCTTT.